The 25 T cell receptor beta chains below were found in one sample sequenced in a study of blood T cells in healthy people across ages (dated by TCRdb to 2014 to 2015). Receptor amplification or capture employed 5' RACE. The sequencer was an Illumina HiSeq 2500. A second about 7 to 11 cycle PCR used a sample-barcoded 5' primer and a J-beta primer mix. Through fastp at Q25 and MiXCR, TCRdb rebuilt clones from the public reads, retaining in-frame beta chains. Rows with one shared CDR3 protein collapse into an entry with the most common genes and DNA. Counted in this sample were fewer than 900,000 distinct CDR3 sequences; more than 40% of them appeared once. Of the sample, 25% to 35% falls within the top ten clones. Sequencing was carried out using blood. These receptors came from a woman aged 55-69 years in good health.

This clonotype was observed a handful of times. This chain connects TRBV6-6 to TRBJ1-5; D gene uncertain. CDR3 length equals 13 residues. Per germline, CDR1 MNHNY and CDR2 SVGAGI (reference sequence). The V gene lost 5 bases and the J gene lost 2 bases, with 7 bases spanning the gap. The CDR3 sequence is CASSRVGNQPQHF. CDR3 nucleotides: TGTGCCAGCAGTCGGGTGGGCAATCAGCCCCAGCATTTT.

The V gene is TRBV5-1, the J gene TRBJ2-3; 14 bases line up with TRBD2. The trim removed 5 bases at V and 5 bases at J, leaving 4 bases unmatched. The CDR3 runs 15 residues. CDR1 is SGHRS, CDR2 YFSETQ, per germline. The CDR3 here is CASRGTSGSGDTQYF. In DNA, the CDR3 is TGCGCCAGCAGGGGGACTAGCGGGAGTGGAGATACGCAGTATTTT. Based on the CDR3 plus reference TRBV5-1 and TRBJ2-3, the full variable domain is KAGVTQTPRYLIKTRGQQVTLSCSPISGHRSVSWYQQTPGQGLQFLFEYFSETQRNKGNFPGRFSGRQFSNSRSEMNVSTLELGDSALYLCASRGTSGSGDTQYFGPGTRLTVL.

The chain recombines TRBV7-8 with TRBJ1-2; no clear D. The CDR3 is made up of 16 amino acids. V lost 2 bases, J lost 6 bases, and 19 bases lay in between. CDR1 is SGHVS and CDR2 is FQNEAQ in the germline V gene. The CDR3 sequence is CASSLRPVAELNGYTF. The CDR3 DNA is TGTGCCAGCAGCTTAAGGCCCGTGGCGGAGTTAAATGGCTACACCTTC.

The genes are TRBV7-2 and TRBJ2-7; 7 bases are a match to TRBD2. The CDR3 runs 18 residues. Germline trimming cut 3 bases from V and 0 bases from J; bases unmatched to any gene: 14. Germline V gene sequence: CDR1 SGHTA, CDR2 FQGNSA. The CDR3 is CASSFRISSGASSYEQYF. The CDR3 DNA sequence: TGTGCCAGCAGCTTCAGGATATCGAGCGGGGCTAGCTCCTACGAGCAGTACTTC.

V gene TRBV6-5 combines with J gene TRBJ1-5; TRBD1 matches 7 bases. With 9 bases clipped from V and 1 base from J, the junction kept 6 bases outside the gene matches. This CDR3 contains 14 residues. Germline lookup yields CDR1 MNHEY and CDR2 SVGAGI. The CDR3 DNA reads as TGTGCCAGTCAAAACAGGGGAAGCAATCAGCCCCAGCATTTT. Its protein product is CASQNRGSNQPQHF.

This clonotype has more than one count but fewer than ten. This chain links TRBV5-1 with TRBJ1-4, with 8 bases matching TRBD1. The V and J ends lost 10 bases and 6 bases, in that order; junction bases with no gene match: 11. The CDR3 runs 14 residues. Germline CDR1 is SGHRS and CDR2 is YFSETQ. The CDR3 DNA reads TGCGCCTCAACCCGACAGGGGCCCGATGAAAAACTGTTTTTT. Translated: CASTRQGPDEKLFF.

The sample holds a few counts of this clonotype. Written as DNA, the CDR3 is TGTGCCAGCAGCGCAACGGCCCGCGTCGAGCAGTACTTC. It specifies CASSATARVEQYF. The chain has TRBV7-3 and TRBJ2-7, with D hard to call. The CDR3 consists of 13 residues. Germline lookup yields CDR1 SGHTA and CDR2 FQGTGA. V gave up 5 bases and J gave up 6 bases, with 14 bases separating them.

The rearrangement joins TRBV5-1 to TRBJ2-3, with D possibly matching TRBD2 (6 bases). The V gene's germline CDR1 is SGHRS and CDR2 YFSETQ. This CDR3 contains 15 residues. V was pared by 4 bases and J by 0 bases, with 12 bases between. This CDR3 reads CASSQMTRSTDTQYF. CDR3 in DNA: TGCGCCAGCAGCCAGATGACTAGAAGCACAGATACGCAGTATTTT.

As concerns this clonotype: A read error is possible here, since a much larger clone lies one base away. The CDR3, as DNA: TGTGCCTGGAGTGTACGGGGGGCGAAGAATGGCTGCACCTTC. Residues: CAWSVRGAKNGCTF. The V and J genes are TRBV30 and TRBJ1-2; tentatively, D is TRBD1 (6 bases). The length of the CDR3 is 14 residues. From germline, CDR1 is GTSNPN and CDR2 SVGIG (reference sequence).

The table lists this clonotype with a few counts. This CDR3 is CASSRAPYSYEQYF. CDR3 coding DNA: TGTGCCAGCAGTCGGGCGCCCTACTCCTACGAGCAGTACTTC. This chain links TRBV6-5 with TRBJ2-7; D gene unclear. The CDR3 covers 14 residues. The V gene's germline CDR1 is MNHEY and CDR2 SVGAGI. The V end was cut by 5 bases, the J end by 0 bases, with 11 bases between.

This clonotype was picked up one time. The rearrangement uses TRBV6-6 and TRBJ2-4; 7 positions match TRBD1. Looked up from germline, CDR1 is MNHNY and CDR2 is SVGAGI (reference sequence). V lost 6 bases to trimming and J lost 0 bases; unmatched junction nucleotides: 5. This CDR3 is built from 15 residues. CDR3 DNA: TGTGCCAGCAGCACGGGACAGCTAGCCAAAAACATTCAGTACTTC. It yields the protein CASSTGQLAKNIQYF.

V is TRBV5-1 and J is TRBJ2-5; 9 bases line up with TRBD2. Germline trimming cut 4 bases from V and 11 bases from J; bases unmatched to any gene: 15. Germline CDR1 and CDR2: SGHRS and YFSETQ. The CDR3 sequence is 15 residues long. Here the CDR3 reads CASSISGSRNNEQYF. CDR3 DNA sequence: TGCGCCAGCAGCATTAGCGGGAGCAGGAACAATGAGCAGTACTTC.

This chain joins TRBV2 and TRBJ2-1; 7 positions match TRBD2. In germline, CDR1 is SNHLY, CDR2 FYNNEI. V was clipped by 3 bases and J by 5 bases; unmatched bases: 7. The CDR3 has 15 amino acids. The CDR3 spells CASSDREAFHNEQFF. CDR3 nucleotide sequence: TGTGCCAGCAGTGATCGGGAGGCATTCCACAATGAGCAGTTCTTC.

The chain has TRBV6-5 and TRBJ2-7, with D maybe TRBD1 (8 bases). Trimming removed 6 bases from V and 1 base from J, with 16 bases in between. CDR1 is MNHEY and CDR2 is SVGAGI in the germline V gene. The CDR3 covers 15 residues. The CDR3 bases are TGTGCCAGCAGCATTGGACAGGGAGGGTCCTACGAGCAGTACTTC. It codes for CASSIGQGGSYEQYF.

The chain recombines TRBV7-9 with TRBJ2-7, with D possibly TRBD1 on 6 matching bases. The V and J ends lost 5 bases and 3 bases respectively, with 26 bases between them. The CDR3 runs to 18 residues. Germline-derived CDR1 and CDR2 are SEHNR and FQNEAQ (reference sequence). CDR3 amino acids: CASSPPGIAGTQLYEQYF. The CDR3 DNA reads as TGTGCCAGCAGCCCACCCGGAATAGCCGGGACACAACTCTACGAGCAGTACTTC.

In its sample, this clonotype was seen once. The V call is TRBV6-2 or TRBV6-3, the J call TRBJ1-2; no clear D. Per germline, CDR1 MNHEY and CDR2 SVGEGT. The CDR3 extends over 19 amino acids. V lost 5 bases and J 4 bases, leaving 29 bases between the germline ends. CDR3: CASSDGMWEVGFDGYGYTF. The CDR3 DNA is TGTGCCAGCAGTGATGGGATGTGGGAGGTTGGATTTGACGGCTATGGCTACACCTTC.

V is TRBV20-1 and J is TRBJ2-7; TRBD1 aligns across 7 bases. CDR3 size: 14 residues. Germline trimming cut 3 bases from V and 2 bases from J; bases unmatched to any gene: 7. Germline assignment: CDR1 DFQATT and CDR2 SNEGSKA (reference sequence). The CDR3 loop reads CSASPWQGAYEQYF. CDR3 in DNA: TGCAGTGCTAGCCCGTGGCAGGGGGCCTACGAGCAGTACTTC.

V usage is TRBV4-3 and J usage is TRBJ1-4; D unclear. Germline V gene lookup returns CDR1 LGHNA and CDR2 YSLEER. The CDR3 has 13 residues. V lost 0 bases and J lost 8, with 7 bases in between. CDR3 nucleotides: TGCGCCAGCAGCCAAGACGTCAGGGAAAAACTGTTTTTT. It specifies CASSQDVREKLFF.

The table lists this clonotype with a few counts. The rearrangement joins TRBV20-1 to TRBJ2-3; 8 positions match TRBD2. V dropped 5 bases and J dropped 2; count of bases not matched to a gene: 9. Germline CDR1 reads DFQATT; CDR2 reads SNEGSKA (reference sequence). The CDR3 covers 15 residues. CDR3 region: CSAALSGTTTDTQYF. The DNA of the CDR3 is TGCAGTGCTGCCCTTAGCGGGACTACCACAGATACGCAGTATTTT.

In DNA, the CDR3 is TGTGCCAGCAGCCAAGGAAGTTTAAACACTGAAGCTTTCTTT. Translated, it gives CASSQGSLNTEAFF. The genes are TRBV3-1 and TRBJ1-1; no definite D call. In germline, CDR1 is LGHDT, CDR2 YNNKEL (reference sequence). The CDR3 spans 14 residues. Trimming took off 1 base at V and 2 bases at J, with 8 bases between the two ends.

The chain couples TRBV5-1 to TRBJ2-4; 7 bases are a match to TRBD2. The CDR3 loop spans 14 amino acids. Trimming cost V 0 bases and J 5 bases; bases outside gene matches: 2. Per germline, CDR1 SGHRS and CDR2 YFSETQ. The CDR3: CASSLAGGQNIQYF. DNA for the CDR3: TGCGCCAGCAGCTTGGCGGGAGGACAAAACATTCAGTACTTC.

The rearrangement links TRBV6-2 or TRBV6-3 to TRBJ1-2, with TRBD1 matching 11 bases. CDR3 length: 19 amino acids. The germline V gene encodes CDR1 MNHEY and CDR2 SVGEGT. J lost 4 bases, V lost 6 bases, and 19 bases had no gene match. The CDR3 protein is CASSYRDRDRGSPFYGYTF. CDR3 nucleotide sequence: TGTGCCAGCAGCTACAGAGACCGGGACAGGGGGTCCCCTTTCTATGGCTACACCTTC.

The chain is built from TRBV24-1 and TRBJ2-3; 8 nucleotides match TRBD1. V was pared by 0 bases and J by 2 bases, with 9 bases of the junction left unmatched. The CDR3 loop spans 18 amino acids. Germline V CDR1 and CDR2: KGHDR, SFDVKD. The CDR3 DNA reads TGTGCCACCAGTGATTTGGCCAGGACAGGGAAGGTCACAGATACGCAGTATTTT. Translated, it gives CATSDLARTGKVTDTQYF.

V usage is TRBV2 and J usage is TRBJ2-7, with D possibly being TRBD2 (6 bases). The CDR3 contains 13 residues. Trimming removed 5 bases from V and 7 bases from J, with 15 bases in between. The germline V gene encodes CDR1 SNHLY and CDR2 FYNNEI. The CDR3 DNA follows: TGTGCCAGCAGTAGGGAGGCGGTCAATGAGCAGTACTTC. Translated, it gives CASSREAVNEQYF.

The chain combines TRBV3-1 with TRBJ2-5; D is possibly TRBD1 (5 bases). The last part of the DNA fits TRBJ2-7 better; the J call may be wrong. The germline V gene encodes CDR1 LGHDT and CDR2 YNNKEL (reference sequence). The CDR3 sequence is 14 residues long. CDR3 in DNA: TGTGCCAGCAGCCTAGGCCCGACAGTTTACGAGCAGTACTTC. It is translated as CASSLGPTVYEQYF.